Listed below are T cell receptor beta chains from one sample, sequenced in a study of T-cell reconstitution after alpha-beta-depleted transplantation in children. Each CDR3 protein is one row after TCRdb ran MiXCR on the PCR reads. The sample has over 100,000 distinct CDR3 sequences, less than 6% seen once. The sample consisted of PBMCs, mostly from graft donor cells, taken 60 days after TCRalphabeta/CD19-depleted stem cell transplant. All receptors derive from a female patient aged 2-10 years who had a stem cell transplant for Fanconi anemia, so the T cells may come from the graft donor. The CDR3 runs from the conserved cysteine through the conserved F or W. The order of the fields is V gene, clone size, D gene, J gene, CDR3 protein, CDR3 DNA. A D gene is named only where the DNA matches it firmly. A row's size may be missing; if present it is once, few, many or a size class.

v_gene: TRBV5-1
abundance: many
d_gene: .
j_gene: TRBJ2-3
CDR3aa: CASSLMFGDTQYF
CDR3nt: TGCGCCAGCAGCTTGATGTTCGGCGATACGCAGTATTTT

v_gene: TRBV15
abundance: many
d_gene: .
j_gene: TRBJ2-7
CDR3aa: CATSSHALYEQYF
CDR3nt: TGTGCCACCAGCAGCCATGCACTCTACGAGCAGTACTTC

v_gene: TRBV5-1
abundance: many
d_gene: .
j_gene: TRBJ1-2
CDR3aa: CASSLTRANYGYTF
CDR3nt: TGCGCCAGCAGCTTAACCAGGGCTAACTATGGCTACACCTTC

v_gene: TRBV2
abundance: many
d_gene: .
j_gene: TRBJ2-5
CDR3aa: CASASGTGTLETQYF
CDR3nt: TGTGCCAGCGCTTCGGGCACAGGGACTTTAGAGACCCAGTACTTC

v_gene: TRBV7-8
abundance: .
d_gene: TRBD2
j_gene: TRBJ2-5
CDR3aa: CASSSPRRAGGWETQYF
CDR3nt: TGTGCCAGCAGCTCCCCTCGACGAGCGGGGGGGTGGGAGACCCAGTACTTC

v_gene: TRBV29-1
abundance: many
d_gene: .
j_gene: TRBJ2-7
CDR3aa: CSVAGLPTGTVASAYEQYF
CDR3nt: TGCAGCGTTGCGGGTCTCCCGACAGGGACCGTCGCTAGCGCCTACGAGCAGTACTTC

v_gene: TRBV21-1
abundance: many
d_gene: .
j_gene: TRBJ2-1
CDR3aa: CASENRDREYNEQFF
CDR3nt: TGTGCCAGCGAGAACCGGGACAGGGAATACAATGAGCAGTTCTTC

v_gene: TRBV28
abundance: many
d_gene: TRBD2
j_gene: TRBJ2-1
CDR3aa: CASSSILAGGLGNEQFF
CDR3nt: TGTGCCAGCAGTTCCATTCTAGCGGGAGGTCTGGGGAATGAGCAGTTCTTC

v_gene: TRBV12-3/TRBV12-4
abundance: .
d_gene: .
j_gene: TRBJ1-5
CDR3aa: CASSLSQPQHF
CDR3nt: TGTGCCAGCAGTTTGTCTCAGCCCCAGCATTTT

v_gene: TRBV27
abundance: few
d_gene: .
j_gene: TRBJ2-7
CDR3aa: CASSLTDYEQYF
CDR3nt: TGTGCCAGCAGTCTAACCGACTACGAGCAGTACTTC

v_gene: TRBV5-1
abundance: .
d_gene: TRBD1
j_gene: TRBJ2-4
CDR3aa: CASSLTGVKNIQYF
CDR3nt: TGCGCCAGCAGCCTGACAGGGGTCAAAAACATTCAGTACTTC

v_gene: TRBV5-1
abundance: few
d_gene: TRBD1
j_gene: TRBJ2-6
CDR3aa: CASSIGTVRSGANVLTF
CDR3nt: TGCGCCAGCAGCATCGGGACAGTCCGTTCTGGGGCCAACGTCCTGACTTTC

v_gene: TRBV20-1
abundance: few
d_gene: .
j_gene: TRBJ1-1
CDR3aa: CSARDFASTEAFF
CDR3nt: TGCAGTGCTAGAGATTTCGCCAGCACTGAAGCTTTCTTT

v_gene: TRBV7-2
abundance: few
d_gene: TRBD2
j_gene: TRBJ2-1
CDR3aa: CASSLGGGRTTEQFF
CDR3nt: TGTGCCAGCAGCTTAGGGGGGGGTCGAACTACTGAGCAGTTCTTC

v_gene: TRBV15
abundance: many
d_gene: .
j_gene: TRBJ2-5
CDR3aa: CATSPGPHWVETQYF
CDR3nt: TGTGCCACCAGCCCCGGCCCCCATTGGGTGGAGACCCAGTACTTC

v_gene: TRBV2
abundance: .
d_gene: .
j_gene: TRBJ1-4
CDR3aa: CASSDPSGLFF
CDR3nt: TGTGCCAGCAGTGACCCCAGCGGGCTTTTTTTT

v_gene: TRBV15
abundance: few
d_gene: TRBD2
j_gene: TRBJ2-5
CDR3aa: CATSRPGTSYHQETQYF
CDR3nt: TGTGCCACCAGCAGACCGGGGACTAGCTATCACCAAGAGACCCAGTACTTC

v_gene: TRBV24-1
abundance: many
d_gene: TRBD2
j_gene: TRBJ2-1
CDR3aa: CATSDPGLESYNEQFF
CDR3nt: TGTGCCACCAGTGATCCAGGACTAGAATCCTACAATGAGCAGTTCTTC

v_gene: TRBV18
abundance: many
d_gene: .
j_gene: TRBJ2-5
CDR3aa: CASSRQIQETQYF
CDR3nt: TGTGCCAGCTCCCGACAAATTCAAGAGACCCAGTACTTC

v_gene: TRBV20-1
abundance: many
d_gene: TRBD2
j_gene: TRBJ2-7
CDR3aa: CSARSSGGIEQYF
CDR3nt: TGCAGTGCTAGATCCAGCGGGGGTATCGAGCAGTACTTC

v_gene: TRBV5-1
abundance: many
d_gene: .
j_gene: TRBJ2-7
CDR3aa: CASSLDGGDSYEQYF
CDR3nt: TGCGCCAGCAGCTTGGATGGCGGGGACTCCTACGAGCAGTACTTC

v_gene: TRBV5-6
abundance: .
d_gene: TRBD2
j_gene: TRBJ2-1
CDR3aa: CASSLVRGRGYNEQFF
CDR3nt: TGTGCCAGCAGCTTGGTCCGCGGGAGAGGGTACAATGAGCAGTTCTTC

v_gene: TRBV5-5
abundance: .
d_gene: .
j_gene: TRBJ2-1
CDR3aa: CASSLRPDHEQFF
CDR3nt: TGTGCCAGCAGCTTGCGCCCGGACCATGAGCAGTTCTTC

v_gene: TRBV28
abundance: many
d_gene: .
j_gene: TRBJ2-6
CDR3aa: CASGLGTGRGGTVLTF
CDR3nt: TGTGCCAGCGGGCTCGGGACGGGCCGTGGGGGGACCGTCCTGACTTTC

v_gene: TRBV20-1
abundance: many
d_gene: TRBD2
j_gene: TRBJ2-7
CDR3aa: CSARRLLAGDYEQYF
CDR3nt: TGCAGTGCTAGACGATTACTAGCGGGAGACTACGAGCAGTACTTC

v_gene: TRBV5-4
abundance: .
d_gene: .
j_gene: TRBJ2-3
CDR3aa: CASSLTGTGVF
CDR3nt: TGTGCCAGCAGCTTGACAGGGACCGGGGTTTTT

v_gene: TRBV5-1
abundance: many
d_gene: .
j_gene: TRBJ2-5
CDR3aa: CASSLEKAQETQYF
CDR3nt: TGCGCCAGCAGCTTAGAAAAGGCCCAAGAGACCCAGTACTTC

v_gene: TRBV12-3/TRBV12-4
abundance: .
d_gene: .
j_gene: TRBJ2-5
CDR3aa: CASTRTSGETQYF
CDR3nt: TGTGCCAGCACCCGAACCAGCGGGGAGACCCAGTACTTC

v_gene: TRBV20-1
abundance: few
d_gene: .
j_gene: TRBJ2-5
CDR3aa: CSARASEGALRPQYF
CDR3nt: TGCAGTGCTAGAGCTTCGGAGGGGGCCTTACGCCCCCAGTACTTC

v_gene: TRBV20-1
abundance: .
d_gene: .
j_gene: TRBJ1-1
CDR3aa: CSAIPKEERATEAFF
CDR3nt: TGCAGTGCTATCCCCAAAGAAGAGCGGGCCACTGAAGCTTTCTTT

v_gene: TRBV7-9
abundance: .
d_gene: .
j_gene: TRBJ1-1
CDR3aa: CASSLGEREAFF
CDR3nt: TGTGCCAGCAGCTTAGGGGAGAGGGAAGCTTTCTTT

v_gene: TRBV6-2/TRBV6-3
abundance: many
d_gene: .
j_gene: TRBJ2-5
CDR3aa: CASSNTGRETQYF
CDR3nt: TGTGCCAGCAGCAACACAGGGAGAGAGACCCAGTACTTC

v_gene: TRBV5-1
abundance: many
d_gene: .
j_gene: TRBJ1-1
CDR3aa: CASSSSAGNTEAFF
CDR3nt: TGCGCCAGCAGCTCGTCTGCGGGGAACACTGAAGCTTTCTTT

v_gene: TRBV19
abundance: few
d_gene: TRBD2
j_gene: TRBJ2-1
CDR3aa: CASSGASGDHYYNEQFF
CDR3nt: TGTGCCAGTAGTGGGGCTAGCGGGGACCACTATTACAATGAGCAGTTCTTC

v_gene: TRBV20-1
abundance: few
d_gene: TRBD2
j_gene: TRBJ2-1
CDR3aa: CSARGGRASNEQFF
CDR3nt: TGCAGTGCTAGAGGCGGGAGGGCCTCCAATGAGCAGTTCTTC

v_gene: TRBV7-2
abundance: .
d_gene: TRBD2
j_gene: TRBJ2-5
CDR3aa: CASSLPGWRELETQYF
CDR3nt: TGTGCCAGCAGCTTACCGGGCTGGCGGGAGTTGGAGACCCAGTACTTC

v_gene: TRBV5-1
abundance: many
d_gene: .
j_gene: TRBJ2-5
CDR3aa: CASKDRSITQETQYF
CDR3nt: TGCGCCAGCAAAGACAGGTCAATAACCCAAGAGACCCAGTACTTC

v_gene: TRBV20-1
abundance: few
d_gene: .
j_gene: TRBJ2-5
CDR3aa: CSAGLIVGTQYF
CDR3nt: TGCAGTGCGGGACTCATCGTTGGGACCCAGTACTTC

v_gene: TRBV28
abundance: .
d_gene: TRBD2
j_gene: TRBJ2-4
CDR3aa: CASSSPPYSGGMAKNIQYF
CDR3nt: TGTGCCAGCAGTTCCCCCCCCTATAGCGGGGGAATGGCCAAAAACATTCAGTACTTC

v_gene: TRBV20-1
abundance: many
d_gene: TRBD2
j_gene: TRBJ2-1
CDR3aa: CSGGGAVGHEQFF
CDR3nt: TGCAGCGGCGGGGGGGCGGTCGGCCATGAGCAGTTCTTC

v_gene: TRBV28
abundance: many
d_gene: .
j_gene: TRBJ2-2
CDR3aa: CASSFVGHQTGEQFF
CDR3nt: TGTGCCAGCAGTTTTGTAGGACACCAAACCGGGGAGCAGTTTTTT

v_gene: TRBV4-1
abundance: many
d_gene: TRBD1
j_gene: TRBJ2-1
CDR3aa: CASSQHRDRVGEQFF
CDR3nt: TGCGCCAGCAGCCAACACCGGGACAGGGTCGGTGAGCAGTTCTTC

v_gene: TRBV9
abundance: many
d_gene: TRBD1
j_gene: TRBJ2-2
CDR3aa: CASSVAAGGNTGELFF
CDR3nt: TGTGCCAGCAGCGTAGCGGCAGGGGGCAACACCGGGGAGCTGTTTTTT

v_gene: TRBV5-1
abundance: many
d_gene: TRBD2
j_gene: TRBJ2-7
CDR3aa: CASSLGLVTYEQYF
CDR3nt: TGCGCCAGCAGCTTAGGACTAGTAACCTACGAGCAGTACTTC

v_gene: TRBV4-2
abundance: few
d_gene: .
j_gene: TRBJ1-3
CDR3aa: CASSQEQAGNTIYF
CDR3nt: TGTGCCAGCAGCCAAGAACAGGCTGGAAACACCATATATTTT

v_gene: TRBV5-1
abundance: many
d_gene: TRBD1
j_gene: TRBJ1-1
CDR3aa: CASSSRAGGWNTEAFF
CDR3nt: TGCGCCAGCAGCTCAAGGGCAGGGGGCTGGAACACTGAAGCTTTCTTT

v_gene: TRBV5-5
abundance: .
d_gene: .
j_gene: TRBJ1-5
CDR3aa: CASSPDRPLGFVWPQHF
CDR3nt: TGTGCCAGCAGCCCAGACAGGCCCCTTGGGTTTGTGTGGCCCCAGCATTTT

v_gene: TRBV5-1
abundance: many
d_gene: .
j_gene: TRBJ2-7
CDR3aa: CASSDTGGVYEQYF
CDR3nt: TGCGCCAGCAGCGACACAGGGGGGGTCTACGAGCAGTACTTC

v_gene: TRBV6-1
abundance: many
d_gene: .
j_gene: TRBJ1-1
CDR3aa: CACQIGTNTEAFF
CDR3nt: TGTGCCTGCCAAATCGGGACGAACACTGAAGCTTTCTTT

v_gene: TRBV10-3
abundance: many
d_gene: TRBD2
j_gene: TRBJ2-1
CDR3aa: CAISLFSGARPVHEQFF
CDR3nt: TGTGCCATCAGTCTGTTTAGCGGGGCCCGCCCGGTCCATGAGCAGTTCTTC

v_gene: TRBV2
abundance: .
d_gene: TRBD1
j_gene: TRBJ2-7
CDR3aa: CASSPYRDRHSYEQYF
CDR3nt: TGTGCCAGCAGCCCGTACCGGGACAGGCACTCCTACGAGCAGTACTTC

v_gene: TRBV11-1
abundance: few
d_gene: .
j_gene: TRBJ2-1
CDR3aa: CASSLNWGAGVKGNEQFF
CDR3nt: TGTGCCAGCAGCTTAAATTGGGGGGCAGGGGTTAAGGGCAATGAGCAGTTCTTC

v_gene: TRBV7-2
abundance: many
d_gene: .
j_gene: TRBJ2-3
CDR3aa: CASSTILGTDTQYF
CDR3nt: TGTGCCAGCAGCACAATCTTAGGCACAGATACGCAGTATTTT

v_gene: TRBV7-2
abundance: few
d_gene: TRBD1
j_gene: TRBJ1-6
CDR3aa: CASSLLLGQGARSPLHF
CDR3nt: TGTGCCAGCAGCTTATTGTTAGGACAGGGGGCGCGTTCACCCCTCCACTTT

v_gene: TRBV15
abundance: many
d_gene: TRBD2
j_gene: TRBJ2-3
CDR3aa: CATSRAPLSIGLAGGRASDTQYF
CDR3nt: TGTGCCACCAGCAGAGCCCCCCTTTCCATCGGGCTAGCGGGGGGGCGGGCATCAGATACGCAGTATTTT

v_gene: TRBV6-1
abundance: many
d_gene: TRBD2
j_gene: TRBJ2-3
CDR3aa: CASSEASGTSSDTQYF
CDR3nt: TGTGCCAGCAGTGAAGCCTCCGGGACTAGCTCCGATACGCAGTATTTT

v_gene: TRBV9
abundance: many
d_gene: TRBD2
j_gene: TRBJ2-3
CDR3aa: CASSVSGTSTQYF
CDR3nt: TGTGCCAGCAGCGTATCCGGGACTAGCACGCAGTATTTT

v_gene: TRBV4-2
abundance: many
d_gene: .
j_gene: TRBJ2-2
CDR3aa: CASSQARGANTGELFF
CDR3nt: TGTGCCAGCAGCCAAGCACGCGGGGCCAACACCGGGGAGCTGTTTTTT